Listed here are 5 T cell receptor beta chains from one sample, sequenced in a study of shared clonotypes between healthy human individuals. Sequencing used immunoSEQ multiplex PCR; TCRdb keeps in-frame clones, though not all of them. This sample has roughly 2.1 million clones, with 85% to 95% found just once. Terminally differentiated effector memory CD45RA+ cells were excluded by CCR7 positive selection of CD45RO-negative cells. Sequenced input: naive CD8+ T cells from PBMCs. These receptors all come from a man between 18 and 29 years old in good health. Some clones in this sample may be carry-over from other donors' samples.

The chain uses TRBV9 and TRBJ1-1; TRBD1 matches 7 bases. The CDR3 runs to 14 residues. Germline lookup yields CDR1 SGDLS and CDR2 YYNGEE. The ends lost 4 bases at V and 6 bases at J; junction bases unmatched: 9. This CDR3 is CASSPRQGGSEAFF. The CDR3 DNA sequence: TGTGCCAGCAGCCCCCGACAGGGTGGTTCTGAAGCTTTCTTT.

V is TRBV7-2 and J is TRBJ2-3; 7 bases agree with TRBD2. The germline V gene encodes CDR1 SGHTA and CDR2 FQGNSA. J gave up 0 bases and V 2 bases, and 5 bases lay outside the gene matches. The CDR3 contains 16 residues. The CDR3 sequence is CASSLYVGGSTDTQYF. In nucleotides, the CDR3 is TGTGCCAGCAGCTTATATGTGGGAGGGAGCACAGATACGCAGTATTTT.

This clone came up once. The J gene is TRBJ2-1, the V gene TRBV11-2, with 7 nucleotides matching TRBD2. This CDR3 comprises 13 residues. Germline values: CDR1 SGHAT, CDR2 FQNNGV. V lost 2 bases, J lost 7 bases, and 2 bases stayed unmatched. CDR3 sequence reads: CASSLWGGNEQFF. The CDR3, as DNA: TGTGCCAGCAGCTTATGGGGGGGAAATGAGCAGTTCTTC.

This chain uses TRBV5-4 with TRBJ2-3; D is possibly TRBD1 or TRBD2 (6 bases each). The germline V gene has CDR1 SGHNT and CDR2 YYREEE (reference sequence). The CDR3 is made up of 16 amino acids. Trimming removed 5 bases at V and 1 base at J, with 17 bases between. CDR3: CASRPTPEGGTDTQYF. As DNA, the CDR3 is TGTGCCAGCAGACCTACCCCGGAGGGGGGCACAGATACGCAGTATTTT.

The J gene is TRBJ2-7, the V gene TRBV27; 9 bases line up with TRBD1. V gave up 3 bases and J gave up 6 bases; unmatched junction bases: 3. The V gene's germline CDR1 is MNHEY and CDR2 SMNVEV (reference sequence). The CDR3 is 13 amino acids. CDR3 loop: CASSFDRGFEQYF. CDR3 DNA: TGTGCCAGCAGTTTCGACAGGGGGTTCGAGCAGTACTTC.